This T cell receptor beta chain was observed in a study of chemoradiotherapy in HPV16-positive cancers. For the study at large: Candidate HPV-specific T-cell clones and common TCR motifs came from functional assays in a couple of HPV16-positive patients.

Repertoires were generated with immunoSEQ multiplex PCR, while TCRdb's copy carries only in-frame clones and drops some. The sample lists about 68,000 clones, 88% seen once, with under 4.5% in the top ten. The CDR3 has 12 residues if both end residues are counted. Repeated repertoire sampling spanned the course of chemoradiotherapy. This clone was detected only a few times. Its specificity is not known. Without the conserved terminal phenylalanine or tryptophan, this CDR3 likely stems from a read error. Because the CDR3's place on the DNA is in doubt, the DNA is left out and the CDR3 is given as listed by TCRdb. Overall study results and limits: Functional assays defining HPV-specific T cells used only a couple of HPV16-positive patients. Candidate HPV-specific clones and E7-related TCR motifs grew in tumor during treatment.

This chain connects TRBV21-1 to TRBJ1-6; TRBD1 was called by the table and not checked on the DNA. TRBV21-1 is an annotated pseudogene. The source material was blood, sampled from a patient who underwent chemoradiotherapy. This clonotype originated in a human donor with HPV-associated anogenital cancer. CDR3 region: CASSAQGRTAAV.